The 26 T cell receptor beta chains given below trace back to one sample, sequenced in a study of PD-1 blockade in mismatch repair-deficient tumors. Assay used: immunoSEQ multiplex PCR; TCRdb lists only in-frame clones, some missing. The data hold 80,000 to 130,000 clones, with approximately 83% observed a single time. This specimen was peripheral blood, taken approximately 36 weeks after starting pembrolizumab. The receptor source for this set is an adult with mismatch repair-deficient cancer.

The J gene is TRBJ1-1, the V gene TRBV25-1, with 9 bases that match TRBD1. J lost 0 bases, V lost 1 base, and 9 bases had no gene match. Germline V gives CDR1 MGHDK, CDR2 SYGVNS. CDR3 length: 18 amino acids. CDR3 loop: CASSELRMDRGMNTEAFF. The CDR3 DNA is TGTGCCAGCAGTGAATTAAGGATGGACAGGGGAATGAACACTGAAGCTTTCTTT.

The chain recombines TRBV5-1 with TRBJ2-7; TRBD1 or TRBD2 may be the D gene (5 bases each). Germline V gene data show CDR1 as SGHRS and CDR2 as YFSETQ. This CDR3 has 14 amino acids. The V end was cut by 1 base, the J end by 5 bases, with 13 bases between. For the CDR3, the DNA is TGCGCCAGCAGCTTGATGGGGACCCACGACGAGCAGTACTTC. Translated: CASSLMGTHDEQYF.

V is TRBV29-1 and J is TRBJ1-5; tentative D call: TRBD1 (5 bases). The V gene lost 4 bases and the J gene lost 7 bases, with 17 bases spanning the gap. The CDR3 has 14 residues. In germline, CDR1 is SQVTM, CDR2 ANQGSEA. The CDR3 nucleotides read TGCAGCGTTGTACTAGCGACAGTGGGCCAGCCCCAGCATTTT. Protein product: CSVVLATVGQPQHF.

The rearrangement uses TRBV6-1 and TRBJ2-7, with TRBD2 as a possible D gene (6 bases). V was pared by 7 bases and J by 12 bases, with 19 bases between. The CDR3 runs 12 residues. Germline assignment: CDR1 MNHNS and CDR2 SASEGT. In DNA, the CDR3 is TGTGCCAGCACATCCAGTGGGGACTCGCGGTACTTC. It is translated as CASTSSGDSRYF.

V usage is TRBV27 and J usage is TRBJ2-7, with 7 nucleotides matching TRBD2. Per germline, CDR1 MNHEY and CDR2 SMNVEV (reference sequence). V shed 2 bases, J shed 3 bases, and the junction held 10 bases outside the gene matches. This CDR3 contains 16 residues. The CDR3 region has the DNA TGTGCCAGCAGTTTAGCCCGCGGGAGTCAGATCTACGAGCAGTACTTC. Protein product: CASSLARGSQIYEQYF.

The rearrangement links TRBV10-1 to TRBJ2-1; 9 bases line up with TRBD1. After removal of 6 bases from V and 3 bases from J, the junction contained 3 bases not matched to a gene. The CDR3 sequence is 14 residues long. Germline V gene sequence: CDR1 WNHNN, CDR2 SYGVQD (reference sequence). The CDR3 DNA reads as TGCGCCAGCAGCAACAGGGGGCACTACAATGAGCAGTTCTTC. Translation gives CASSNRGHYNEQFF.

This chain joins TRBV10-3 and TRBJ2-3; 14 bases are shared with TRBD2. This CDR3 has 16 residues. Germline CDR1 ENHRY, CDR2 SYGVKD. V was pared by 4 bases and J by 6 bases, with 6 bases of the junction left unmatched. CDR3 region: CAISVEGLAGADTQYF. As DNA, the CDR3 is TGTGCCATCAGTGTTGAGGGACTAGCGGGAGCGGATACGCAGTATTTT.

This chain uses TRBV7-3 with TRBJ2-5; no firm D call. Deletions cut 6 bases from V and 9 bases from J, with 17 bases between. Germline V gives CDR1 SGHTA, CDR2 FQGTGA. CDR3 size: 13 residues. The CDR3 loop is CASSIAPDGAQYF. CDR3 bases: TGTGCCAGCAGTATAGCCCCTGATGGGGCCCAGTACTTC.

The rearrangement uses TRBV11-3 and TRBJ1-3; weak D call: TRBD1 (6 bases). Germline V gene sequence: CDR1 SGHNT, CDR2 YENEEA. The V end lost 2 bases, the J end lost 3 bases, and 11 bases lay between the germline ends. The CDR3 sequence is 15 residues long. The CDR3 DNA reads TGTGCCAGCAGCTTACGATCAGGGGATGGAAACACCATATATTTT. Translating gives CASSLRSGDGNTIYF.

This chain uses TRBV5-4 with TRBJ2-3, with TRBD2 identical over 7 bases. CDR1 is SGHNT, CDR2 YYREEE, per germline (reference sequence). V lost 0 bases to trimming and J lost 3 bases; unmatched junction nucleotides: 4. The CDR3 spans 15 residues. The CDR3 nucleotides read TGTGCCAGCAGCTTGGCAGGACTAGTAACAGATACGCAGTATTTT. It yields the protein CASSLAGLVTDTQYF.

The chain is built from TRBV12-5 and TRBJ2-3; 9 bases are shared with TRBD2. The V gene end was trimmed by 1 base and the J gene end by 4 bases; junction bases not matched to a gene: 12. The germline V gene has CDR1 LGHNT and CDR2 FRNRAP. This CDR3 comprises 18 residues. CDR3 sequence reads: CASGLGTGGRAEADTQYF. CDR3 coding DNA: TGTGCTAGTGGTTTGGGTACCGGCGGGAGGGCCGAGGCAGATACGCAGTATTTT.

Turning to this clone: This could be a read error, since a much larger clone is one nucleotide away. This sample also contains other DNA sequences that code for the same CDR3. The chain links TRBV28 to TRBJ2-5; 7 bases are a match to TRBD1. The CDR3 has 14 residues. Germline V gene lookup returns CDR1 MDHEN and CDR2 SYDVKM. CDR3 loop: CASSRPTGAETQYF. CDR3 in DNA: TGTGCTAGCAGCCGACCAACAGGGGCAGAGACCCAGTACTTC.

The genes are TRBV7-3 and TRBJ1-5; the D is unclear. The CDR3 length is 16 residues. V was pared by 1 base and J by 1 base, with 11 bases between. Germline CDR1 is SGHTA and CDR2 is FQGTGA. The CDR3 bases are TGTGCCAGCAGCTTAATTTCGGGAATAAGCAATCAGCCCCAGCATTTT. Its protein product is CASSLISGISNQPQHF.

The chain employs TRBV9 and TRBJ2-3; the D gene is possibly TRBD2 (7 bases). V was shortened by 4 bases and J by 9 bases, with 21 bases between the two germline ends. The CDR3 totals 15 residues. Germline-derived CDR1 and CDR2 are SGDLS and YYNGEE. The CDR3 loop is CASSLSAGAPGTQYF. The CDR3 nucleotides are TGTGCCAGCAGCTTATCCGCGGGGGCCCCTGGAACGCAGTATTTT.

This sequence joins TRBV19 and TRBJ1-2, with a possible D match to TRBD1 (6 bases). V was shortened by 6 bases and J by 7 bases, with 18 bases between the two germline ends. Germline V gene sequence: CDR1 LNHDA, CDR2 SQIVND (reference sequence). The CDR3 has 14 amino acids. CDR3 coding DNA: TGTGCCAGTAGGGCTACAGGGAATCTTGGTGGCTACACCTTC. Translated: CASRATGNLGGYTF.

The chain is built from TRBV7-2 and TRBJ2-1; 11 bases agree with TRBD2. Germline assignment: CDR1 SGHTA and CDR2 FQGNSA. Trimming at V came to 2 bases and at J to 5 bases, leaving 2 bases not matched to a gene. This CDR3 has 15 amino acids. DNA for the CDR3: TGTGCCAGCAGCTTAAGGGGACTAGCGGACAATGAGCAGTTCTTC. As protein: CASSLRGLADNEQFF. Based on the CDR3 plus reference TRBV7-2 and TRBJ2-1, the full variable domain is GAGVSQSPSNKVTEKGKDVELRCDPISGHTALYWYRQSLGQGLEFLIYFQGNSAPDKSGLPSDRFSAERTGGSVSTLTIQRTQQEDSAVYLCASSLRGLADNEQFFGPGTRLTVL.

The V and J genes are TRBV2 and TRBJ2-1, with TRBD1 matching over 9 bases. V shed 6 bases and J 7 bases; nucleotides not matched to a gene: 16. In germline, CDR1 is SNHLY, CDR2 FYNNEI. This CDR3 spans 17 amino acids. CDR3 bases: TGTGCCAGCAGCTCGGGGTTGGGGACAGGGTCAAGGAATGAGCAGTTCTTC. Encoded protein: CASSSGLGTGSRNEQFF.

About this clone itself: The junction does not match germline at one end; this may be a read error. V gene TRBV5-4 combines with J gene TRBJ2-6; D possibly corresponds to TRBD2 (5 bases). CDR3 length equals 16 residues. The germline V gene has CDR1 SGHNT and CDR2 YYREEE (reference sequence). CDR3 sequence reads: CASSQDAGSGANVLTF. CDR3 in DNA: TGCGCCAGCAGCCAAGATGCGGGCTCTGGGGCCAACGTCCTGACTTTC.

The chain links TRBV5-1 to TRBJ1-2; 7 bases fit TRBD1. V lost 3 bases, J lost 0 bases, and 5 bases stayed unmatched. The CDR3 extends over 15 amino acids. CDR1 and CDR2 (germline): SGHRS, YFSETQ. CDR3 in DNA: TGCGCCAGCAGCTGGACAGGCGACACTAACTATGGCTACACCTTC. As protein: CASSWTGDTNYGYTF. Full variable domain (outside the CDR3, taken from reference TRBV5-1 and TRBJ1-2): KAGVTQTPRYLIKTRGQQVTLSCSPISGHRSVSWYQQTPGQGLQFLFEYFSETQRNKGNFPGRFSGRQFSNSRSEMNVSTLELGDSALYLCASSWTGDTNYGYTFGSGTRLTVV.

In its sample, this clone was seen a few times. This sequence joins TRBV30 and TRBJ1-2, with TRBD1 matching 8 bases. Germline CDR1 and CDR2: GTSNPN and SVGIG (reference sequence). The CDR3 spans 13 residues. J was trimmed by 8 bases and V by 2 bases; bases with no gene match: 7. CDR3 in amino acids: CAWSRDRPGGYTF. The CDR3 coding sequence is TGTGCCTGGAGTAGGGACAGGCCAGGCGGCTACACCTTC.

The V call is TRBV4-2, the J call TRBJ2-2, with 10 nucleotides matching TRBD2. The CDR3 is 19 residues long. Trimming took 1 base from V and 6 from J; bases not matched to a gene: 14. CDR1 is LGHNA and CDR2 is YNFKEQ in the germline V gene. The DNA for the CDR3 is TGTGCCAGCAGCCAAGGGTCCCTGCCTAGCGGGAGAGGGGCCGGGGAGCTGTTTTTT. Protein: CASSQGSLPSGRGAGELFF.

The rearrangement links TRBV11-2 to TRBJ1-2; no reliable D call. CDR1 is SGHAT, CDR2 FQNNGV, per germline. V lost 4 bases, J lost 12 bases, and 18 bases lay in between. The CDR3 sequence is 13 residues long. CDR3 DNA sequence: TGTGCCAGCAGCTCTTTTGGGCCACTCCCAAACACCTTC. Translated: CASSSFGPLPNTF.

This chain connects TRBV11-3 to TRBJ1-4; tentative D call: TRBD1 (5 bases). This CDR3 spans 13 amino acids. CDR1 SGHNT and CDR2 YENEEA come from the germline V gene. V dropped 5 bases and J dropped 12 bases, with 16 bases sitting between them. DNA of the CDR3: TGTGCCAGCAGCATAGGGGCCGGTGGGGAACTGTTTTTT. Protein sequence: CASSIGAGGELFF.

J is TRBJ1-5 and V is TRBV7-2, with D perhaps TRBD1 (6 bases). The CDR3 length is 15 residues. Deletions cut 1 base from V and 0 bases from J, with 7 bases between. The germline CDR1 and CDR2 sequences are SGHTA and FQGNSA. The CDR3 DNA reads as TGTGCCAGCAGCTTAGAAGGGGGTAGCAATCAGCCCCAGCATTTT. Amino acid sequence: CASSLEGGSNQPQHF.

The chain is built from TRBV5-4 and TRBJ2-6; tentative D call: TRBD2 (5 bases). This CDR3 contains 16 residues. V was shortened by 2 bases and J by 3 bases, with 12 bases between the two germline ends. Germline assignment: CDR1 SGHNT and CDR2 YYREEE (reference sequence). The CDR3 DNA is TGTGCCAGCAGCTTTTTAGGCGCGGGTGGGGCCAACGTCCTGACTTTC. As protein: CASSFLGAGGANVLTF. The full variable domain, completed using reference TRBV5-4 and TRBJ2-6, is ETGVTQSPTHLIKTRGQQVTLRCSSQSGHNTVSWYQQALGQGPQFIFQYYREEENGRGNFPPRFSGLQFPNYSSELNVNALELDDSALYLCASSFLGAGGANVLTFGAGSRLTVL.

The count of this clone is one. The gene calls are TRBV6-5 and TRBJ1-1; D gene unclear. CDR3 length: 13 residues. The V end was cut by 0 bases, the J end by 6 bases, with 8 bases between. Germline V gene data show CDR1 as MNHEY and CDR2 as SVGAGI. The CDR3 sequence is CASSYSISAEAFF. The DNA of the CDR3 is TGTGCCAGCAGTTACTCGATATCAGCTGAAGCTTTCTTT.